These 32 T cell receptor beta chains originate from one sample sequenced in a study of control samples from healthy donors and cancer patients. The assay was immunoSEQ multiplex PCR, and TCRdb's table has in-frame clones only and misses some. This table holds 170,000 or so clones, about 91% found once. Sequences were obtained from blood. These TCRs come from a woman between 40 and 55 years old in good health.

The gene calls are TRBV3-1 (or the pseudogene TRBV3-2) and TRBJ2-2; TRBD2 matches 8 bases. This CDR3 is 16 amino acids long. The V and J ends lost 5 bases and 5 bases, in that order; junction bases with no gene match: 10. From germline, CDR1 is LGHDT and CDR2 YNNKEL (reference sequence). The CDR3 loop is CASSTGARGDTGELFF. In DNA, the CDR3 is TGTGCCAGCAGCACGGGGGCGCGGGGGGATACCGGGGAGCTGTTTTTT.

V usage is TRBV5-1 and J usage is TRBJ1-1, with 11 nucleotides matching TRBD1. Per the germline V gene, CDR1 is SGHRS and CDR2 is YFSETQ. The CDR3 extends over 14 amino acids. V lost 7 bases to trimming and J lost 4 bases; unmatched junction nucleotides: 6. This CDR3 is CASGTGTGGTEAFF. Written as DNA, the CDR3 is TGCGCCAGCGGAACCGGGACAGGGGGCACTGAAGCTTTCTTT.

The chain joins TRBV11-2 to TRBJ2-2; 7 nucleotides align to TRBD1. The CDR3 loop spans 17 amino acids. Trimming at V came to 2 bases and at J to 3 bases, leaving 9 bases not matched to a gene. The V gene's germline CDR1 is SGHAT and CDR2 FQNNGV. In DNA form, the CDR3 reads TGTGCCAGCAGCTTATTAGTGGGGACAGTCGACACCGGGGAGCTGTTTTTT. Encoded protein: CASSLLVGTVDTGELFF.

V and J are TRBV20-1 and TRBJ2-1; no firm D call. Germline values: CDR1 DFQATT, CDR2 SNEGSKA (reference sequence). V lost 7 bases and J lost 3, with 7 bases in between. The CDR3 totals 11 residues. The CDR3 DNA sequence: TGCAGTGTGCCTAACTACAATGAGCAGTTCTTC. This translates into CSVPNYNEQFF.

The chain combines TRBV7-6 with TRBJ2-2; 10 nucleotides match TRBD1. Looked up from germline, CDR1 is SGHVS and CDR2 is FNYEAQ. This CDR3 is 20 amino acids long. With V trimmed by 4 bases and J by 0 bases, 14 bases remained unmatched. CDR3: CASSSPPGQGVPPNTGELFF. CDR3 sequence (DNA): TGTGCCAGCAGCTCGCCCCCCGGACAGGGGGTCCCCCCGAACACCGGGGAGCTGTTTTTT.

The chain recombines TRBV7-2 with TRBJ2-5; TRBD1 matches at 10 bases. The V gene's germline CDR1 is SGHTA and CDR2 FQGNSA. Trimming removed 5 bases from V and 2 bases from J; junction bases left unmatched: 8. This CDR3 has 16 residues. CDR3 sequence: CASSHSPGQGQETQYF. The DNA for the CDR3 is TGTGCCAGCAGCCACAGTCCGGGACAGGGGCAAGAGACCCAGTACTTC. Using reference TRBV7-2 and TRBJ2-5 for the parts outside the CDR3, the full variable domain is GAGVSQSPSNKVTEKGKDVELRCDPISGHTALYWYRQSLGQGLEFLIYFQGNSAPDKSGLPSDRFSAERTGGSVSTLTIQRTQQEDSAVYLCASSHSPGQGQETQYFGPGTRLLVL.

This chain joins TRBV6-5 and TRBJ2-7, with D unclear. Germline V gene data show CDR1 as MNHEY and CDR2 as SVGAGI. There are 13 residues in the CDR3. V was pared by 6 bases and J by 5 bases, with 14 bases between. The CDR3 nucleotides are TGTGCCAGCAGGAAGGCCAGTTTGGACGAGCAGTACTTC. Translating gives CASRKASLDEQYF.

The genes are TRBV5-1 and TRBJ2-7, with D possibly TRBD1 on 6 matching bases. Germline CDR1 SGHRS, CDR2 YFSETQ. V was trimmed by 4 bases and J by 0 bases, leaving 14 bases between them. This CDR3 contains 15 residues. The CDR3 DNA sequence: TGCGCCAGCAGCCTCCCTACAGGGTTCTCCTACGAGCAGTACTTC. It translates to CASSLPTGFSYEQYF. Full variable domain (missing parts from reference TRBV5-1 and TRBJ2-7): KAGVTQTPRYLIKTRGQQVTLSCSPISGHRSVSWYQQTPGQGLQFLFEYFSETQRNKGNFPGRFSGRQFSNSRSEMNVSTLELGDSALYLCASSLPTGFSYEQYFGPGTRLTVT.

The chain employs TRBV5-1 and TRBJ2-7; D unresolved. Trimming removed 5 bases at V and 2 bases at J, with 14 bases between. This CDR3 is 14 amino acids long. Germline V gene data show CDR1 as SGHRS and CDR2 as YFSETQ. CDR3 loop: CASSRQEFPYEQYF. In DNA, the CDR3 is TGCGCCAGCAGTCGTCAGGAATTCCCCTACGAGCAGTACTTC.

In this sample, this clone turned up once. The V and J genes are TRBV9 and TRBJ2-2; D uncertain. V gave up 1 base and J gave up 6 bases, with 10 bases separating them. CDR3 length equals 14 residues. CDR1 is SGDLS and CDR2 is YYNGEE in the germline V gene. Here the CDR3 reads CASSVQSTSGELFF. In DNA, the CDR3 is TGTGCCAGCAGCGTACAATCCACCTCCGGGGAGCTGTTTTTT. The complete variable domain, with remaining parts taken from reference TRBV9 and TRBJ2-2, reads DSGVTQTPKHLITATGQRVTLRCSPRSGDLSVYWYQQSLDQGLQFLIQYYNGEERAKGNILERFSAQQFPDLHSELNLSSLELGDSALYFCASSVQSTSGELFFGEGSRLTVL.

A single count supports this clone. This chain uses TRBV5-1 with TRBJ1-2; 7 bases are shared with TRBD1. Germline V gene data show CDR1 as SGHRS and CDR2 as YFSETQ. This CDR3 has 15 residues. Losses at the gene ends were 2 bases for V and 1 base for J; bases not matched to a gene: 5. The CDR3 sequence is CASSFRDSFNYGYTF. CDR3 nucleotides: TGCGCCAGCAGCTTCAGGGACAGCTTTAACTATGGCTACACCTTC.

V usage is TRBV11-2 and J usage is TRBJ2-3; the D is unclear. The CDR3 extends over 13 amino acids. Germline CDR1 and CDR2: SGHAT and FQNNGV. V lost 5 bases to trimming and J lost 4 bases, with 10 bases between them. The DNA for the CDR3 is TGTGCCAGCAGCGACCAAAATCCAGATACGCAGTATTTT. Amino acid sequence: CASSDQNPDTQYF.

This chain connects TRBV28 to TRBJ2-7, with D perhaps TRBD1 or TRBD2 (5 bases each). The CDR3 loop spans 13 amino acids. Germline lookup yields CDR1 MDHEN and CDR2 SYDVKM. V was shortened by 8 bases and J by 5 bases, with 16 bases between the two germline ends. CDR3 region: CASAWDLKDEQYF. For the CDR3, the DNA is TGTGCCAGCGCCTGGGACCTCAAGGACGAGCAGTACTTC. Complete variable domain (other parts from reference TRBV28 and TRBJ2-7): DVKVTQSSRYLVKRTGEKVFLECVQDMDHENMFWYRQDPGLGLRLIYFSYDVKMKEKGDIPEGYSVSREKKERFSLILESASTNQTSMYLCASAWDLKDEQYFGPGTRLTVT.

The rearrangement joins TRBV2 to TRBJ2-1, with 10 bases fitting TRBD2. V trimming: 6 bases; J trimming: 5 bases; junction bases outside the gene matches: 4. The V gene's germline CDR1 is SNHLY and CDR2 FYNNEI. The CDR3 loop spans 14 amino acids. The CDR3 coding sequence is TGTGCCAGCAGCTCTAGCGGGGGAGACAATGAGCAGTTCTTC. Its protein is CASSSSGGDNEQFF.

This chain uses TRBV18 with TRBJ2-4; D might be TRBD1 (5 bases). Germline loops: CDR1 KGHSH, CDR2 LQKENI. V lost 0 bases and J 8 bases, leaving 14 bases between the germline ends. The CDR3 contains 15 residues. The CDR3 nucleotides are TGTGCCAGCTCACCACCGGGAAGGGGCATAGACATTCAGTACTTC. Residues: CASSPPGRGIDIQYF.

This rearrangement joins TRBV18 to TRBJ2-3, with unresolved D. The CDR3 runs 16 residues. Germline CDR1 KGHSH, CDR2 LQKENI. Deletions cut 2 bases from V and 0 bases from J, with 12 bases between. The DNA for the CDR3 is TGTGCCAGCTCACCAACACCCGCCGAAAGCACAGATACGCAGTATTTT. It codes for CASSPTPAESTDTQYF.

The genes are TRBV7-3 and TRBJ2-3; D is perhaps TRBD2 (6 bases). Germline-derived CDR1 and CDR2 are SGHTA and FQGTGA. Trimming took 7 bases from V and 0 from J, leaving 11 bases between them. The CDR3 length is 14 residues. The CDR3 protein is CASTGGVSTDTQYF. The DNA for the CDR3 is TGTGCCAGCACCGGCGGGGTTAGCACAGATACGCAGTATTTT.

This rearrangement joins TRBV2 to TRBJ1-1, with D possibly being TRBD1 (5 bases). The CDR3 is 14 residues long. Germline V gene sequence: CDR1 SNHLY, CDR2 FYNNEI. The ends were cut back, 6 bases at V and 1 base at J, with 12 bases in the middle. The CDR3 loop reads CASRSGLRNTEAFF. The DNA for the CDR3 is TGTGCCAGCAGGTCGGGACTCCGGAACACTGAAGCTTTCTTT.

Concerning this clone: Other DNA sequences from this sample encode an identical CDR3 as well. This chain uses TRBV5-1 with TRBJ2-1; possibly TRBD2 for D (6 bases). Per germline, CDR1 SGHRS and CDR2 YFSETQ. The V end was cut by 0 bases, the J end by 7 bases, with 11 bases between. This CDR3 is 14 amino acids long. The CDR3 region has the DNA TGCGCCAGCAGCTTGGCCGGGGGAATTAATGAGCAGTTCTTC. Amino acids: CASSLAGGINEQFF.

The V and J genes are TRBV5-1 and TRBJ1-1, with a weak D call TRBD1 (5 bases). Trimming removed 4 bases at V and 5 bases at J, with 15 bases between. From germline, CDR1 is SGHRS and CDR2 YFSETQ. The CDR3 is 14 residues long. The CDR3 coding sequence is TGCGCCAGCAGCCTACTAGGGGAGGGAACTGAAGCTTTCTTT. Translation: CASSLLGEGTEAFF.

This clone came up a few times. The CDR3 region has the DNA TGTGCCATCAGTGATAAGGACAGGGATCCCTTAGGCACAGATACGCAGTATTTT. Its protein product is CAISDKDRDPLGTDTQYF. The chain has TRBV10-3 and TRBJ2-3, with TRBD1 matching 8 bases. Per the germline V gene, CDR1 is ENHRY and CDR2 is SYGVKD. The junction had 12 bases not matched to a gene; V was cut back by 3 bases and J by 1 base. The CDR3 sequence is 18 residues long.

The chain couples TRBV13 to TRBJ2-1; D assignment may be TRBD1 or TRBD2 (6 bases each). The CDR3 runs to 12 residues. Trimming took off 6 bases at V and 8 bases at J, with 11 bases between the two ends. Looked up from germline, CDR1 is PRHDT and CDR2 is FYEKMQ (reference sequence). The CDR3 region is CASRGGGDEQFF. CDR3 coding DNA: TGTGCCAGCAGGGGGGGCGGCGATGAGCAGTTCTTC. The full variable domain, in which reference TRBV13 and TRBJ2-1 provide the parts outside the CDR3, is AAGVIQSPRHLIKEKRETATLKCYPIPRHDTVYWYQQGPGQDPQFLISFYEKMQSDKGSIPDRFSAQQFSDYHSELNMSSLELGDSALYFCASRGGGDEQFFGPGTRLTVL.

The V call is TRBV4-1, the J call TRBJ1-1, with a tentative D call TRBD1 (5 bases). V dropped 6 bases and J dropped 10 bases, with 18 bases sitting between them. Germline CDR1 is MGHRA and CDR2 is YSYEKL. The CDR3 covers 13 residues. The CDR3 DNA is TGCGCCAGCAGGGGAGACGGGGGAATAGGAGCTTTCTTT. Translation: CASRGDGGIGAFF.

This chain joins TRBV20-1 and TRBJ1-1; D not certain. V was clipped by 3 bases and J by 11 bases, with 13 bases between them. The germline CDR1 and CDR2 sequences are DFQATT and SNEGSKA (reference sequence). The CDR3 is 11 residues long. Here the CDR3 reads CSASQAVYAFF. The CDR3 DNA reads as TGCAGTGCTAGCCAGGCGGTTTACGCTTTCTTT.

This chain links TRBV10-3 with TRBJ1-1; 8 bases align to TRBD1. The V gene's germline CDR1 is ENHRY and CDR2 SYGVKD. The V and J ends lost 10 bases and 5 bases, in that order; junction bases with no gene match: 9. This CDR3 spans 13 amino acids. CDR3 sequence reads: CASVQGGDTEAFF. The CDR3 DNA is TGTGCCAGCGTACAGGGGGGGGATACTGAAGCTTTCTTT.

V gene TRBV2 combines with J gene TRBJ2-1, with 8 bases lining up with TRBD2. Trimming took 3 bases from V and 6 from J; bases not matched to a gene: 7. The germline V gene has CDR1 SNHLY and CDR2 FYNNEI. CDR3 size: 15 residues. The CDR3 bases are TGTGCCAGCAGTGAGCGGCCGGGACTAGTCAATGAGCAGTTCTTC. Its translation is CASSERPGLVNEQFF.

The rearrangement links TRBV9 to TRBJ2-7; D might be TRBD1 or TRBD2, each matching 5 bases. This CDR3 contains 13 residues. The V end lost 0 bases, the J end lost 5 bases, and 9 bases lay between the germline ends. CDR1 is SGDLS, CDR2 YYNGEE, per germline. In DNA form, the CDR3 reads TGTGCCAGCAGCGTAGATCCGGGACACGAGCAGTACTTC. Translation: CASSVDPGHEQYF.

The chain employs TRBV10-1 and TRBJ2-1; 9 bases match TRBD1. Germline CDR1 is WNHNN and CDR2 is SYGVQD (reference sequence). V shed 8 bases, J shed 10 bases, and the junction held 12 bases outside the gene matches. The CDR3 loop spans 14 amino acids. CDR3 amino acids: CASGRDRVPEEQFF. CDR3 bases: TGCGCCAGCGGTCGGGACAGGGTTCCGGAAGAGCAGTTCTTC.

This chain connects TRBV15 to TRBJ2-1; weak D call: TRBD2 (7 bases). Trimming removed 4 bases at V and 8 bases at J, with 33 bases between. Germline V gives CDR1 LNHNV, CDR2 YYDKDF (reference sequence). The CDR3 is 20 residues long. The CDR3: CATSTGWGGRPGPAPDEQFF. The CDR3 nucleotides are TGTGCCACCAGCACAGGATGGGGGGGCAGACCAGGACCTGCCCCCGATGAGCAGTTCTTC.

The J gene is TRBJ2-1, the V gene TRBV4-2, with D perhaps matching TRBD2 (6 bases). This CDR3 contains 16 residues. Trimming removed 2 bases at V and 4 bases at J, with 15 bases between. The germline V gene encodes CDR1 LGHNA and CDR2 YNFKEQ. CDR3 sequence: CASSQIFGGPYNEQFF. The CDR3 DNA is TGTGCCAGCAGCCAAATATTCGGGGGACCTTACAATGAGCAGTTCTTC.

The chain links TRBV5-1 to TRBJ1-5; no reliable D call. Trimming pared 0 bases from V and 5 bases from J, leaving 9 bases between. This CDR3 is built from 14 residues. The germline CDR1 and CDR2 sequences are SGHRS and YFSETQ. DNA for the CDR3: TGCGCCAGCAGCTTGGGGCAGCAGGATCAGCCCCAGCATTTT. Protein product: CASSLGQQDQPQHF.

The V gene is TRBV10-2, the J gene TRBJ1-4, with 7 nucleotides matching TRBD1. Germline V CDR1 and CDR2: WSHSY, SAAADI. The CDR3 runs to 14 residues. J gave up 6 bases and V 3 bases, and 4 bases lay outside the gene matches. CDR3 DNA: TGCGCCAGCAGTGACAGGGGGGGTGATGAAAAACTGTTTTTT. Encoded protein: CASSDRGGDEKLFF.